These 20 T cell receptor beta chains were sequenced from one sample in a study of somatic mutations in cytotoxic T cells in rheumatoid arthritis. The repertoire was sequenced with immunoSEQ multiplex PCR; TCRdb's copy has only in-frame clones and lacks some. Here the sample spans 10,000 to 12,000 clones, over 75% being singletons. The sample taken for sequencing was CD8+ T cells sorted from blood. Receptors were obtained from a man aged 45-65 years in good health.

This clone was observed a handful of times. The chain carries TRBV7-9 and TRBJ2-3; 9 bases are shared with TRBD2. This CDR3 is built from 16 residues. The V gene's germline CDR1 is SEHNR and CDR2 FQNEAQ (reference sequence). The V gene end was trimmed by 5 bases and the J gene end by 0 bases; junction bases not matched to a gene: 6. The CDR3 nucleotides are TGTGCCAGCAGCCCTTGGACTAGCGCAAGCACAGATACGCAGTATTTT. Its protein product is CASSPWTSASTDTQYF. Filled out from reference TRBV7-9 and TRBJ2-3, the complete variable domain reads DTGVSQNPRHKITKRGQNVTFRCDPISEHNRLYWYRQTLGQGPEFLTYFQNEAQLEKSRLLSDRFSAERPKGSFSTLEIQRTEQGDSAMYLCASSPWTSASTDTQYFGPGTRLTVL.

The rearrangement joins TRBV7-9 to TRBJ2-7; TRBD2 matches 9 bases. Per the germline V gene, CDR1 is SEHNR and CDR2 is FQNEAQ (reference sequence). The length of the CDR3 is 15 residues. Germline trimming cut 5 bases from V and 1 base from J; bases unmatched to any gene: 6. Here the CDR3 reads CASSGGAGGSYEQYF. CDR3 DNA sequence: TGTGCCAGCAGCGGGGGAGCGGGGGGATCCTACGAGCAGTACTTC.

By share, this clone counts as medium-sized. The chain couples TRBV11-2 to TRBJ2-1; 7 positions agree with TRBD1. Germline CDR1 is SGHAT and CDR2 is FQNNGV. The CDR3 covers 15 residues. V shed 6 bases, J shed 6 bases, and the junction held 11 bases outside the gene matches. DNA for the CDR3: TGTGCCAGCAGACTAGGGGGCTTAGCGTCCAATGAGCAGTTCTTC. Amino acid sequence: CASRLGGLASNEQFF. Supplemented by reference TRBV11-2 and TRBJ2-1, the full variable domain reads EAGVAQSPRYKIIEKRQSVAFWCNPISGHATLYWYQQILGQGPKLLIQFQNNGVVDDSQLPKDRFSAERLKGVDSTLKIQPAKLEDSAVYLCASRLGGLASNEQFFGPGTRLTVL.

This clone has just one count. The J gene is TRBJ2-5, the V gene TRBV9; D is perhaps TRBD1 (6 bases). Per the germline V gene, CDR1 is SGDLS and CDR2 is YYNGEE. The germline V and J ends were trimmed by 4 bases and 2 bases, with 21 bases remaining between them. The CDR3 length is 17 residues. The CDR3 region has the DNA TGTGCCAGCAGCTCCCGGCCGGGACACTCCGCTCAAGAGACCCAGTACTTC. This sequence encodes CASSSRPGHSAQETQYF.

The CDR3 region is CASSSQRNTEAFF. In DNA, the CDR3 is TGTGCCAGCAGCTCCCAGCGAAACACTGAAGCTTTCTTT. This chain connects TRBV11-2 to TRBJ1-1; D remains unclear. V was shortened by 4 bases and J by 2 bases, with 8 bases between the two germline ends. Germline loops: CDR1 SGHAT, CDR2 FQNNGV. This CDR3 contains 13 residues.

The chain has TRBV6-5 and TRBJ1-2, with 10 bases fitting TRBD1. Germline V CDR1 and CDR2: MNHEY, SVGAGI. The junction had 6 bases not matched to a gene; V was cut back by 2 bases and J by 6 bases. CDR3 length equals 15 residues. In DNA, the CDR3 is TGTGCCAGCAGTTACAGACAGGGGGCGAACGATGGCTACACCTTC. This encodes CASSYRQGANDGYTF.

The rearrangement links TRBV9 to TRBJ2-3, with 8 bases that match TRBD2. CDR3 length: 17 residues. Trimming removed 0 bases from V and 3 bases from J; junction bases left unmatched: 9. Germline CDR1 and CDR2: SGDLS and YYNGEE. CDR3 protein: CASSVDTGGGRTDTQYF. CDR3 nucleotides: TGTGCCAGCAGCGTAGATACCGGGGGGGGGAGAACAGATACGCAGTATTTT.

The gene calls are TRBV30 and TRBJ1-2; D unclear. CDR3 size: 15 residues. V lost 1 base to trimming and J lost 5 bases, with 17 bases between them. The V gene's germline CDR1 is GTSNPN and CDR2 SVGIG (reference sequence). The chain's CDR3 is CAWSEWRVVRYGYTF. CDR3 nucleotides: TGTGCCTGGAGTGAGTGGAGGGTAGTGAGGTATGGCTACACCTTC.

V is TRBV4-2 and J is TRBJ2-2, with D possibly matching TRBD2 (6 bases). This CDR3 comprises 15 residues. The germline V gene has CDR1 LGHNA and CDR2 YNFKEQ. V was trimmed by 4 bases and J by 4 bases, leaving 13 bases between them. The CDR3 reads CASSPAGTRTGELFF. CDR3 DNA sequence: TGTGCCAGCAGCCCCGCCGGGACTCGCACCGGGGAGCTGTTTTTT.

The chain has TRBV2 and TRBJ2-7; D perhaps matches TRBD2 (7 bases). The CDR3 consists of 16 residues. Trimming cost V 1 base and J 5 bases, with 18 bases left between them. Germline values: CDR1 SNHLY, CDR2 FYNNEI. For the CDR3, the DNA is TGTGCCAGCAGTGAAGTGCGGGGGCCGGGGATTGACGAGCAGTACTTC. Its translation is CASSEVRGPGIDEQYF.

V usage is TRBV10-3 and J usage is TRBJ2-2; 12 bases map to TRBD2. Germline V CDR1 and CDR2: ENHRY, SYGVKD. This CDR3 has 14 amino acids. V dropped 10 bases and J dropped 7; count of bases not matched to a gene: 7. The CDR3 here is CATWTSGVDGELFF. The CDR3 region has the DNA TGTGCCACCTGGACTAGCGGGGTCGACGGGGAGCTGTTTTTT.

This rearrangement joins TRBV14 to TRBJ2-7, with D unresolved. The V end lost 0 bases, the J end lost 0 bases, and 6 bases lay between the germline ends. The CDR3 sequence is 14 residues long. Germline lookup yields CDR1 SGHDN and CDR2 FVKESK. This CDR3 reads CASSQETFSYEQYF. The DNA for the CDR3 is TGTGCCAGCAGCCAAGAGACTTTCTCCTACGAGCAGTACTTC.

This sequence joins TRBV4-3 and TRBJ1-4; D may be TRBD1 (5 bases). Germline V gene data show CDR1 as LGHNA and CDR2 as YSLEER. The CDR3 has 16 residues. Deletions cut 0 bases from V and 7 bases from J, with 15 bases between. In nucleotides, the CDR3 is TGCGCCAGCAGCCAAGACCCGGGGGGTGGTGGTGAAAAACTGTTTTTT. Translation gives CASSQDPGGGGEKLFF.

The chain recombines TRBV9 with TRBJ2-1, with 11 nucleotides matching TRBD2. CDR1 is SGDLS, CDR2 YYNGEE, per germline. Unmatched junction bases numbered 7, after V lost 3 bases and J lost 8 bases. The length of the CDR3 is 15 residues. CDR3 coding DNA: TGTGCCAGCAGCGGAACTAGCGGGAGCGGGGATGAGCAGTTCTTC. Its translation: CASSGTSGSGDEQFF. Full variable domain (remainder filled in from reference TRBV9 and TRBJ2-1): DSGVTQTPKHLITATGQRVTLRCSPRSGDLSVYWYQQSLDQGLQFLIQYYNGEERAKGNILERFSAQQFPDLHSELNLSSLELGDSALYFCASSGTSGSGDEQFFGPGTRLTVL.

The genes are TRBV4-2 and TRBJ1-2, with a possible D match to TRBD1 (6 bases). Germline lookup yields CDR1 LGHNA and CDR2 YNFKEQ. V lost 0 bases to trimming and J lost 8 bases, with 16 bases between them. The CDR3 runs to 15 residues. CDR3: CASSQDWAGVRGYTF. CDR3 bases: TGTGCCAGCAGCCAAGATTGGGCAGGGGTACGCGGCTACACCTTC.

The V and J genes are TRBV11-3 and TRBJ1-2; D gene unclear. CDR1 and CDR2 from the germline V gene are SGHNT and YENEEA. This CDR3 is built from 14 residues. Trimming took 0 bases from V and 4 from J, leaving 9 bases between them. Here the CDR3 DNA reads TGTGCCAGCAGCTTAGACCGGGTTAGCTATGGCTACACCTTC. Amino acid sequence: CASSLDRVSYGYTF.

The CDR3 DNA sequence: TGTGCCAGCAGCATCGCGAATCACGTCCTGACTTTC. It translates to CASSIANHVLTF. V gene TRBV7-9 combines with J gene TRBJ2-6; D not resolved. V gave up 5 bases and J gave up 11 bases, with 10 bases separating them. The length of the CDR3 is 12 residues. The germline CDR1 and CDR2 sequences are SEHNR and FQNEAQ (reference sequence).

This clone has a single count. The chain joins TRBV6-4 to TRBJ2-7, with TRBD1 matching over 7 bases. The V and J ends lost 9 bases and 7 bases, in that order; junction bases with no gene match: 18. CDR3 length equals 15 residues. The V gene's germline CDR1 is MRHNA and CDR2 SNTAGT. CDR3 in amino acids: CARSLGDRGFPEQYF. CDR3 sequence (DNA): TGTGCCAGATCGCTCGGGGACAGAGGTTTTCCAGAGCAGTACTTC.

The chain combines TRBV27 with TRBJ1-2, with 9 bases identical to TRBD1. J gave up 3 bases and V 6 bases, and 11 bases lay outside the gene matches. Germline-derived CDR1 and CDR2 are MNHEY and SMNVEV (reference sequence). CDR3 length: 16 residues. CDR3 DNA sequence: TGTGCCAGCAGCCCACAGGGGGCGGACTCGCACTATGGCTACACCTTC. Its protein is CASSPQGADSHYGYTF.

The chain combines TRBV27 with TRBJ2-6; D is perhaps TRBD1 (5 bases). The CDR3 totals 16 residues. The germline V gene encodes CDR1 MNHEY and CDR2 SMNVEV (reference sequence). Trimming removed 4 bases from V and 0 bases from J, with 10 bases in between. The CDR3 sequence: CASSWGQISGANVLTF. Here the CDR3 DNA reads TGTGCCAGCAGTTGGGGCCAAATCTCTGGGGCCAACGTCCTGACTTTC.